These 27 T cell receptor beta chains came from one sample sequenced in a study of shared clonotypes between healthy human individuals. The data were produced by immunoSEQ multiplex PCR, yet TCRdb's version contains in-frame clones alone and is incomplete. The table records some 530,000 clones, around 80% of them present only once. Sample: PBMCs. All receptors come from a woman aged 40 to 50 in good health. Some clones in this sample may be carry-over from other donors' samples.

The rearrangement links TRBV27 to TRBJ2-2; D unclear. The CDR3 loop spans 14 amino acids. The V end lost 3 bases, the J end lost 4 bases, and 9 bases lay between the germline ends. CDR1 MNHEY and CDR2 SMNVEV come from the germline V gene (reference sequence). The CDR3 nucleotides are TGTGCCAGCAGTTTGGTATCCGCCACCGGGGAGCTGTTTTTT. It codes for CASSLVSATGELFF.

The chain employs TRBV28 and TRBJ2-5, with TRBD2 matching over 7 bases. The CDR3 extends over 15 amino acids. Germline V CDR1 and CDR2: MDHEN, SYDVKM. V gave up 1 base and J gave up 5 bases; unmatched junction bases: 7. The CDR3 region has the DNA TGTGCCAGCAGTTTATCCGGGGAGGGAGGGGAGACCCAGTACTTC. Protein product: CASSLSGEGGETQYF.

This clone was seen a single time. The V call is TRBV10-3, the J call TRBJ1-2; D perhaps matches TRBD1 (6 bases). This CDR3 is built from 14 residues. From germline, CDR1 is ENHRY and CDR2 SYGVKD. Trimming cost V 6 bases and J 2 bases, with 13 bases left between them. The CDR3 DNA follows: TGTGCCATCAGGCCACCCAGGGGAAACTATGGCTACACCTTC. This translates into CAIRPPRGNYGYTF.

The chain combines TRBV23-1 with TRBJ2-7; 16 nucleotides line up with TRBD2. TRBV23-1 counts as an open reading frame of uncertain function. The CDR3 sequence is 18 residues long. J gave up 6 bases and V 9 bases, and 17 bases lay outside the gene matches. CDR3 protein: CAREPPGTSGRALVEQYF. CDR3 DNA sequence: TGCGCCAGGGAACCCCCCGGGACTAGCGGGAGGGCATTGGTCGAGCAGTACTTC.

This clone was counted between two and nine times. The V call is TRBV19, the J call TRBJ2-1; 12 nucleotides match TRBD2. V lost 3 bases and J lost 6; bases outside the gene matches: 3. Germline CDR1 reads LNHDA; CDR2 reads SQIVND (reference sequence). This CDR3 contains 15 residues. The DNA for the CDR3 is TGTGCCAGTAGTATCCCGGGACTAGCGGGCAATGAGCAGTTCTTC. This translates into CASSIPGLAGNEQFF.

The gene calls are TRBV5-1 and TRBJ2-3, with TRBD2 matching over 7 bases. There are 14 residues in the CDR3. The germline V gene encodes CDR1 SGHRS and CDR2 YFSETQ. The junction had 5 bases not matched to a gene; V was cut back by 5 bases and J by 2 bases. DNA of the CDR3: TGCGCCAGCAGTCCTAGCGGATACACAGATACGCAGTATTTT. It translates to CASSPSGYTDTQYF. Supplemented by reference TRBV5-1 and TRBJ2-3, the full variable domain reads KAGVTQTPRYLIKTRGQQVTLSCSPISGHRSVSWYQQTPGQGLQFLFEYFSETQRNKGNFPGRFSGRQFSNSRSEMNVSTLELGDSALYLCASSPSGYTDTQYFGPGTRLTVL.

V usage is TRBV18 and J usage is TRBJ2-2; D perhaps matches TRBD1 (5 bases). Between the trimmed V and J ends, which lost 2 bases and 1 base, there was a span of 11 bases. The V gene's germline CDR1 is KGHSH and CDR2 LQKENI. The CDR3 runs 16 residues. CDR3 coding DNA: TGTGCCAGCTCACCAATCACAGGAGAGAACACCGGGGAGCTGTTTTTT. Its protein product is CASSPITGENTGELFF.

This clone showed up many times. The V call is TRBV14, the J call TRBJ2-1; D gene uncertain. This CDR3 spans 17 amino acids. Germline CDR1 SGHDN, CDR2 FVKESK. V lost 0 bases to trimming and J lost 1 base, with 13 bases between them. CDR3 nucleotide sequence: TGTGCCAGCAGCCAAGAATTATTTTCAAATTCCTACAATGAGCAGTTCTTC. It is translated as CASSQELFSNSYNEQFF.

The rearrangement links TRBV10-2 to TRBJ2-1; D not certain. The CDR3 totals 14 residues. Germline V lookup: CDR1 WSHSY, CDR2 SAAADI. V was cut by 0 bases and J by 12 bases, with 15 bases left in between. The CDR3 nucleotides are TGCGCCAGCAGTGAGTCCAGGACCTTACCGACGCAGTTCTTC. Amino acids: CASSESRTLPTQFF.

The chain links TRBV5-1 to TRBJ1-2; TRBD1 matches 11 bases. This CDR3 spans 14 amino acids. The V gene's germline CDR1 is SGHRS and CDR2 YFSETQ. V shed 4 bases and J 8 bases; nucleotides not matched to a gene: 7. CDR3 coding DNA: TGCGCCAGCAGCATGCCGGGACAGGGGGACGGCTACACCTTC. This encodes CASSMPGQGDGYTF.

The chain links TRBV25-1 to TRBJ2-5; TRBD2 agrees at 12 bases. Trimming cost V 5 bases and J 5 bases; bases outside gene matches: 12. Per germline, CDR1 MGHDK and CDR2 SYGVNS. The CDR3 is 17 residues long. CDR3 in DNA: TGTGCCAGCAGTCCCAGGGGGGGACTAGCGGGTGCCGAGACCCAGTACTTC. It codes for CASSPRGGLAGAETQYF.

This clone was detected only once. The V and J genes are TRBV13 and TRBJ2-1, with 9 bases identical to TRBD2. The CDR3 sequence is 16 residues long. V trimming: 0 bases; J trimming: 8 bases; junction bases outside the gene matches: 8. Per germline, CDR1 PRHDT and CDR2 FYEKMQ (reference sequence). This CDR3 is CASSLGSASGNHEQFF. CDR3 sequence (DNA): TGTGCCAGCAGCTTAGGATCGGCTAGCGGGAACCATGAGCAGTTCTTC.

This rearrangement joins TRBV18 to TRBJ2-6; D not certain. This CDR3 is 14 amino acids long. The germline CDR1 and CDR2 sequences are KGHSH and LQKENI. Trimming took 6 bases from V and 3 from J, leaving 9 bases between them. CDR3 sequence reads: CASSPPGGANVLTF. The CDR3 DNA is TGTGCCAGCTCGCCTCCTGGTGGGGCCAACGTCCTGACTTTC.

This clone was counted a few times. The chain uses TRBV15 and TRBJ2-3; tentative D call: TRBD2 (6 bases). Trimming took off 1 base at V and 4 bases at J, with 9 bases between the two ends. Germline loops: CDR1 LNHNV, CDR2 YYDKDF (reference sequence). This CDR3 spans 14 amino acids. The CDR3 spells CATSRGGDADTQYF. The CDR3 bases are TGTGCCACCAGCAGAGGCGGGGATGCAGATACGCAGTATTTT.

The V gene is TRBV5-4, the J gene TRBJ2-3, with 12 bases lining up with TRBD2. Germline CDR1 is SGHNT and CDR2 is YYREEE (reference sequence). The CDR3 is 17 residues long. Unmatched junction bases numbered 3, after V lost 0 bases and J lost 1 base. CDR3 amino acids: CASSLGLAGGGTDTQYF. Here the CDR3 DNA reads TGTGCCAGCAGCTTGGGCCTAGCGGGAGGGGGCACAGATACGCAGTATTTT.

The rearrangement joins TRBV29-1 to TRBJ2-5; D gene uncertain. The DNA end lines up better with TRBJ2-7; the J call may be wrong. Germline-derived CDR1 and CDR2 are SQVTM and ANQGSEA. The CDR3 loop spans 12 amino acids. The CDR3 sequence is CSVVTASDEQYF. The DNA for the CDR3 is TGCAGCGTTGTCACCGCCAGCGACGAGCAGTACTTC.

The chain links TRBV29-1 to TRBJ2-5; possibly TRBD1 for D (6 bases). The closer fit of TRBJ2-7 to the DNA end suggests the J call may be wrong. CDR1 and CDR2 from the germline V gene are SQVTM and ANQGSEA. The CDR3 is 13 residues long. As DNA, the CDR3 is TGCAGCGTTGAATCGGCCTCAGGGGACGAGCAGTACTTC. As protein: CSVESASGDEQYF.

The V and J genes are TRBV19 and TRBJ2-1; tentative D call: TRBD2 (5 bases). V was shortened by 0 bases and J by 6 bases, with 12 bases between the two germline ends. The CDR3 totals 15 residues. Germline CDR1 LNHDA, CDR2 SQIVND (reference sequence). CDR3 DNA: TGTGCCAGTAGTATAGATCGGCCGGGAACCAATGAGCAGTTCTTC. Encoded protein: CASSIDRPGTNEQFF.

V and J are TRBV9 and TRBJ1-1; D is undetermined. The length of the CDR3 is 14 residues. The V end was cut by 2 bases, the J end by 2 bases, with 10 bases between. Germline CDR1 reads SGDLS; CDR2 reads YYNGEE. The DNA for the CDR3 is TGTGCCAGCAGCGTTGGGGTCAGTAACACTGAAGCTTTCTTT. Its protein is CASSVGVSNTEAFF.

The chain joins TRBV28 to TRBJ1-5; the match to TRBD1 covers 8 bases. The ends lost 2 bases at V and 4 bases at J; junction bases unmatched: 4. The CDR3 is made up of 15 amino acids. The germline CDR1 and CDR2 sequences are MDHEN and SYDVKM. CDR3 loop: CASSLIRQGNQPQHF. For the CDR3, the DNA is TGTGCCAGCAGTTTAATCAGACAGGGGAATCAGCCCCAGCATTTT.

Points on this clone: Distinct nucleotide sequences in the sample also encode this CDR3. Here the CDR3 reads CASSQYTGELFF. CDR3 in DNA: TGCGCCAGCAGCCAGTACACCGGGGAGCTGTTTTTT. The V call is TRBV4-1, the J call TRBJ2-2; D unresolved. The CDR3 contains 12 residues. Germline CDR1 MGHRA, CDR2 YSYEKL. Trimming took 3 bases from V and 3 from J, leaving 2 bases between them.

The V gene is TRBV5-4, the J gene TRBJ2-5; TRBD2 is a possible D gene (6 bases). Germline V CDR1 and CDR2: SGHNT, YYREEE (reference sequence). Trimming removed 3 bases at V and 0 bases at J, with 18 bases between. The CDR3 consists of 17 residues. DNA of the CDR3: TGTGCCAGCAGCTCTCGGGGGAGCGGAGACTACCAAGAGACCCAGTACTTC. Translated: CASSSRGSGDYQETQYF. The entire variable domain, with the rest obtained from reference TRBV5-4 and TRBJ2-5, is as follows: ETGVTQSPTHLIKTRGQQVTLRCSSQSGHNTVSWYQQALGQGPQFIFQYYREEENGRGNFPPRFSGLQFPNYSSELNVNALELDDSALYLCASSSRGSGDYQETQYFGPGTRLLVL.

The chain employs TRBV4-2 and TRBJ2-7, with a weak D call TRBD2 (6 bases). Trimming stripped 1 base from V and 2 bases from J, with 12 bases between. CDR3 length: 15 amino acids. CDR1 and CDR2 (germline): LGHNA, YNFKEQ. The CDR3, as DNA: TGTGCCAGCAGCCAAGGGGTAGCGGCTACCTACGAGCAGTACTTC. As protein: CASSQGVAATYEQYF.

Only a few counts were recorded for this clone. J is TRBJ1-5 and V is TRBV28; 7 bases fit TRBD1. V shed 3 bases, J shed 6 bases, and the junction held 14 bases outside the gene matches. Germline V gives CDR1 MDHEN, CDR2 SYDVKM. The CDR3 runs to 17 residues. This CDR3 is CASSFWGSTGKRQPQHF. In DNA, the CDR3 is TGTGCCAGCAGTTTTTGGGGGTCGACAGGGAAACGTCAGCCCCAGCATTTT.

The chain carries TRBV6-5 and TRBJ1-2; 11 positions match TRBD1. Losses at the gene ends were 6 bases for V and 3 bases for J; bases not matched to a gene: 6. Germline V gene sequence: CDR1 MNHEY, CDR2 SVGAGI. This CDR3 contains 15 residues. The CDR3 DNA reads as TGTGCCAGCAGCTTGGACAGGGGGCACGACTATGGCTACACCTTC. Protein product: CASSLDRGHDYGYTF.

J is TRBJ2-3 and V is TRBV7-9; 7 bases fit TRBD1. V shed 5 bases and J 5 bases; nucleotides not matched to a gene: 7. CDR1 is SEHNR, CDR2 FQNEAQ, per germline (reference sequence). The CDR3 loop spans 14 amino acids. CDR3: CASSPRTGVDTQYF. In nucleotides, the CDR3 is TGTGCCAGCAGCCCTCGGACAGGCGTAGATACGCAGTATTTT.

V usage is TRBV7-3 and J usage is TRBJ2-1; 8 nucleotides line up with TRBD2. The V and J ends lost 1 base and 6 bases, in that order; junction bases with no gene match: 8. The CDR3 totals 16 residues. Germline V gives CDR1 SGHTA, CDR2 FQGTGA. The CDR3 here is CASSLIGASGFNEQFF. CDR3 DNA sequence: TGTGCCAGCAGCTTAATCGGGGCTAGCGGGTTCAATGAGCAGTTCTTC.